What follows are 20 T cell receptor beta chains derived from one specimen sequenced in a study of CXCR3-negative and CXCR3-positive naive CD8 T cells. With UMI labels, 5' RACE was used to prepare the TRB cDNA libraries. From its re-call of the 5' RACE reads, TCRdb lists each CDR3 protein once, without DNA. In all, the sample yields approximately 100,000 distinct CDR3 sequences. The antigens of these receptors remain unknown. Findings and caveats of the study: More hydrophobic TRB CDR3s occurred in CXCR3-positive than in CXCR3-negative naive cells.

The sequenced sample consisted of naive CXCR3+ CD8+ T cells from blood. Indicated subset: CD45RO-CCR7+CD27+CD95- naive CD8+ T cells expressing CXCR3 (TNR3+). The receptors shown here come from a human donor in good health. Some clones in this sample may be carry-over from other donors' samples.

The V call is TRBV9, the J call TRBJ2-5. CDR3 size: 14 residues. Germline-derived CDR1 and CDR2 are SGDLS and YYNGEE. CDR3 sequence reads: CASSVGPNQETQYF.

The chain carries TRBV10-3 and TRBJ2-7; checking the TCRdb D call of TRBD1 is not possible without DNA. CDR3 length: 13 amino acids. Looked up from germline, CDR1 is ENHRY and CDR2 is SYGVKD. CDR3 sequence reads: CAISVGGLYEQYF.

V usage is TRBV15 and J usage is TRBJ2-1; the D call of TRBD1 rests on TCRdb alone, since no DNA is present to check it. The germline CDR1 and CDR2 sequences are LNHNV and YYDKDF (reference sequence). The CDR3 consists of 14 residues. The chain's CDR3 is CATSSGTGDNEQFF.

This chain joins TRBV2 and TRBJ2-5. Germline loops: CDR1 SNHLY, CDR2 FYNNEI. CDR3 length: 15 amino acids. CDR3 region: CASSEAQKVEETQYF.

The V and J genes are TRBV28 and TRBJ2-2; as DNA is missing, the TRBD2 call by TCRdb cannot be tested. Looked up from germline, CDR1 is MDHEN and CDR2 is SYDVKM. The CDR3 is 21 amino acids. The chain's CDR3 is CASSSIDRTSGGRMNTGELFF.

The chain uses TRBV20-1 and TRBJ2-7; TCRdb selects TRBD1, and the lack of DNA leaves this call unchecked. Per germline, CDR1 DFQATT and CDR2 SNEGSKA (reference sequence). The CDR3 runs to 13 residues. CDR3 in amino acids: CSAQPRGPYEQYF.

The chain is built from TRBV3-1 and TRBJ2-1; TCRdb reports TRBD1, a call that lacks DNA to check it against. Looked up from germline, CDR1 is LGHDT and CDR2 is YNNKEL (reference sequence). The CDR3 is 15 residues long. CDR3 sequence: CASTKGSQIDNEQFF.

This sequence joins TRBV6-2 or TRBV6-3 and TRBJ2-5; the D gene TCRdb calls, TRBD2, cannot be checked with no DNA. The germline gives CDR1 MNHEY, CDR2 SVGEGT. The CDR3 length is 14 residues. The CDR3 spells CASSLAGGEETQYF.

The chain couples TRBV7-9 to TRBJ2-7; TCRdb calls TRBD1, which cannot be checked without DNA. The CDR3 is 14 residues long. Germline V gene data show CDR1 as SEHNR and CDR2 as FQNEAQ (reference sequence). CDR3 loop: CASSSRQGAEEQYF.

The chain combines TRBV30 with TRBJ2-3; the TCRdb D gene call, TRBD2, has no DNA to confirm it. Germline lookup yields CDR1 GTSNPN and CDR2 SVGIG (reference sequence). The CDR3 consists of 15 residues. This chain's CDR3 is CAWSVGAGDADTQYF.

The rearrangement joins TRBV27 to TRBJ1-2. CDR1 is MNHEY and CDR2 is SMNVEV in the germline V gene (reference sequence). This CDR3 region has 14 residues. CDR3 amino acids: CASSLRGSGYGYTF.

The CDR3 sequence: CSATDREGTYEQYF. The V gene is TRBV20-1, the J gene TRBJ2-7; no DNA is available, so the TRBD1 call from TCRdb remains unchecked. Germline V gene sequence: CDR1 DFQATT, CDR2 SNEGSKA (reference sequence). This CDR3 is 14 amino acids long.

This CDR3 reads CASSQGVDEQFF. This chain uses TRBV7-2 with TRBJ2-1; without DNA, the TCRdb call of TRBD1 cannot be checked. The CDR3 is 12 residues long. Germline loops: CDR1 SGHTA, CDR2 FQGNSA.

The chain is built from TRBV20-1 and TRBJ2-7; TCRdb's D call of TRBD2 is untestable without DNA. Germline V CDR1 and CDR2: DFQATT, SNEGSKA (reference sequence). The CDR3 contains 15 residues. The CDR3 sequence is CSARVLAGGIYEQYF.

The chain has TRBV5-1 and TRBJ2-1. CDR1 is SGHRS, CDR2 YFSETQ, per germline. The CDR3 has 15 residues. CDR3: CASSLVPNSYNEQFF.

This sequence joins TRBV11-3 and TRBJ2-2; without DNA, the TCRdb call of TRBD1 cannot be checked. The CDR3 runs 16 residues. Germline CDR1 is SGHNT and CDR2 is YENEEA. CDR3 residues: CASSLSRGMLAGELFF.

The chain employs TRBV30 and TRBJ2-1; TCRdb returns TRBD1, unconfirmable since there is no DNA. Germline loops: CDR1 GTSNPN, CDR2 SVGIG (reference sequence). CDR3 size: 12 residues. The CDR3 protein is CACSDSHNEQFF.

The chain has TRBV20-1 and TRBJ1-6; the TRBD1 assignment by TCRdb is unverifiable without DNA. CDR1 is DFQATT, CDR2 SNEGSKA, per germline (reference sequence). The CDR3 runs to 13 residues. This chain's CDR3 is CSARDGAQSPLHF.

The chain links TRBV20-1 to TRBJ2-4; as DNA is missing, the TRBD1 call by TCRdb cannot be tested. The germline CDR1 and CDR2 sequences are DFQATT and SNEGSKA (reference sequence). The CDR3 runs to 16 residues. The CDR3 here is CSARVFAGHEGNIQYF.

This chain uses TRBV28 with TRBJ2-7; TCRdb returns TRBD1, unconfirmable since there is no DNA. The length of the CDR3 is 16 residues. Germline V gives CDR1 MDHEN, CDR2 SYDVKM. The CDR3 protein is CASSLWPGDGAYEQYF.